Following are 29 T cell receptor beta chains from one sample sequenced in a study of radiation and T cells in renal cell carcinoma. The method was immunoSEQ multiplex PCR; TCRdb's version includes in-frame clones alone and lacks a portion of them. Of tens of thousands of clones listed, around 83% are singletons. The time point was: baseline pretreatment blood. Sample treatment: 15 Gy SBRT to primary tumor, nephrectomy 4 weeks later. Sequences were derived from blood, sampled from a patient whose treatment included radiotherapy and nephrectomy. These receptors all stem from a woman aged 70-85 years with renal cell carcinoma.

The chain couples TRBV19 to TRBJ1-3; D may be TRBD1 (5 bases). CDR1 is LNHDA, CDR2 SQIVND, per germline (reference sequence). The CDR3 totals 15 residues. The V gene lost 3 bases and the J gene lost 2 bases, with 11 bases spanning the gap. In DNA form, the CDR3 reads TGTGCCAGTAGTATTCCCGGGACGACTGGAAACACCATATATTTT. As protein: CASSIPGTTGNTIYF.

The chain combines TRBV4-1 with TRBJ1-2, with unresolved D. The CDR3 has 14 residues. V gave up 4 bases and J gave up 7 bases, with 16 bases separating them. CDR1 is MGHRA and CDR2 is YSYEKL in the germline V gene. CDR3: CASSPPLGRGGYTF. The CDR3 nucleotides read TGCGCCAGCAGCCCACCCCTAGGGCGCGGTGGCTACACCTTC.

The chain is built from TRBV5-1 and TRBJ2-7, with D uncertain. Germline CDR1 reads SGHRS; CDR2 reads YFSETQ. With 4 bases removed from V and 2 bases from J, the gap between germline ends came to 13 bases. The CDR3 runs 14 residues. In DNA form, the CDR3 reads TGCGCCAGCAGCCGACCGGACCGGGCCTACGAGCAGTACTTC. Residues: CASSRPDRAYEQYF.

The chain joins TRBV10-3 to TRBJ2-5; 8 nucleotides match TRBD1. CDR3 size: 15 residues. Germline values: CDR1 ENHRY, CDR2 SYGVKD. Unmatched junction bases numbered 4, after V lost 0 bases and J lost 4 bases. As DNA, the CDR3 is TGTGCCATCAGTGAGTCTTGGACAGGGAGAGAGACCCAGTACTTC. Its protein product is CAISESWTGRETQYF.

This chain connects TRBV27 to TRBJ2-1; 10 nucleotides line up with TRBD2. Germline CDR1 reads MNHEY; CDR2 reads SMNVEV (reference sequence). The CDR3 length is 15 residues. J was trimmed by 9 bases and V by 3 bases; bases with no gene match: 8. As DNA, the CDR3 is TGTGCCAGCAGTTTTTCAACTAGCGGGAAGGGTGAGCAGTTCTTC. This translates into CASSFSTSGKGEQFF.

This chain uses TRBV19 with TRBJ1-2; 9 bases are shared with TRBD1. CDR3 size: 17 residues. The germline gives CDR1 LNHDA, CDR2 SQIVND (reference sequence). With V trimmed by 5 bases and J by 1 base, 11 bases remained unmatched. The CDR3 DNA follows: TGTGCCAGTAGTCCCGGACAGGGGAACAGGCTTAACTATGGCTACACCTTC. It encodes CASSPGQGNRLNYGYTF.

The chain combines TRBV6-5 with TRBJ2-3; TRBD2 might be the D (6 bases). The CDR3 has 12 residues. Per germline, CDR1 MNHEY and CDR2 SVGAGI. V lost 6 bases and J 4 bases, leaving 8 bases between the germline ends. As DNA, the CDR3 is TGTGCCAGCAGCCCGGGGGCAGATACGCAGTATTTT. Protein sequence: CASSPGADTQYF.

The CDR3: CASSLVPGGISPLHF. DNA for the CDR3: TGTGCCAGCAGCTTGGTGCCAGGGGGCATTTCACCCCTCCACTTT. The gene calls are TRBV5-8 and TRBJ1-6; 8 bases match TRBD1. CDR1 and CDR2 from the germline V gene are SGHTS and YDEGEE. With V trimmed by 0 bases and J by 9 bases, 5 bases remained unmatched. CDR3 length equals 15 residues.

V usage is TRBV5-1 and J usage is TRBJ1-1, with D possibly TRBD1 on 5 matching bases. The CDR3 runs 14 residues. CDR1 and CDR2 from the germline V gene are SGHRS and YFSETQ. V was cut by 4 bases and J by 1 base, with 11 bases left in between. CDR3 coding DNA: TGCGCCAGCAGCCTGGGGACTGCGAACACTGAAGCTTTCTTT. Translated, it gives CASSLGTANTEAFF.

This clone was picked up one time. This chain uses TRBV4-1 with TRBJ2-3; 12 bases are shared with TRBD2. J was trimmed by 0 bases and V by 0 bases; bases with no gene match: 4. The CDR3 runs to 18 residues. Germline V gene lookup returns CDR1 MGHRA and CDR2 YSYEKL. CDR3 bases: TGCGCCAGCAGCCAAGAGGGACTAGCGGGCCCTAGCACAGATACGCAGTATTTT. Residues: CASSQEGLAGPSTDTQYF.

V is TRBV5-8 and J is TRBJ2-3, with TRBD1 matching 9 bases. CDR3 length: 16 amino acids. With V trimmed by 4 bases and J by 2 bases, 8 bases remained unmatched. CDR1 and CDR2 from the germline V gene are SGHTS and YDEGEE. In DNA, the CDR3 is TGTGCCAGCAGCATAGGGGGACAGGGACCCACAGATACGCAGTATTTT. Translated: CASSIGGQGPTDTQYF.

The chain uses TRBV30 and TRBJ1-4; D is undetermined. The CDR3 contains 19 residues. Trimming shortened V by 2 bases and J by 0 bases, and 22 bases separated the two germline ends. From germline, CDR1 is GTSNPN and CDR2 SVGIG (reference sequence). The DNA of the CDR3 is TGTGCCTGGAGTATCCTGACTAATTTCGGGGAGGCAACTAATGAAAAACTGTTTTTT. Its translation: CAWSILTNFGEATNEKLFF.

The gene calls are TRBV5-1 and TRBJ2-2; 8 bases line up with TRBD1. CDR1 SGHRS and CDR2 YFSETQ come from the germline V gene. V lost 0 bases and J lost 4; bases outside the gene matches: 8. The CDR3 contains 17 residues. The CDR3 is CASSLGQGSLSTGELFF. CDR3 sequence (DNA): TGCGCCAGCAGCTTGGGACAGGGGAGCCTATCCACCGGGGAGCTGTTTTTT.

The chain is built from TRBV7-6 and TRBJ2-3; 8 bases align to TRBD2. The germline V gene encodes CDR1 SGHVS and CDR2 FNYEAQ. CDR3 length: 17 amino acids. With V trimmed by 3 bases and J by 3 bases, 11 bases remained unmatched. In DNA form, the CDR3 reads TGTGCCAGCAGCTTCGTAACGGCGGGAGGTTCGACAGATACGCAGTATTTT. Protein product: CASSFVTAGGSTDTQYF.

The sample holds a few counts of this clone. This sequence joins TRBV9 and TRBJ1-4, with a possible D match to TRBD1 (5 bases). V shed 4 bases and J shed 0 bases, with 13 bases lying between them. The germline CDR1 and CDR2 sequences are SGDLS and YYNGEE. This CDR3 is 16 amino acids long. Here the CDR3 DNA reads TGTGCCAGCAGCCAAGAGGACATCTCAACTAATGAAAAACTGTTTTTT. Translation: CASSQEDISTNEKLFF.

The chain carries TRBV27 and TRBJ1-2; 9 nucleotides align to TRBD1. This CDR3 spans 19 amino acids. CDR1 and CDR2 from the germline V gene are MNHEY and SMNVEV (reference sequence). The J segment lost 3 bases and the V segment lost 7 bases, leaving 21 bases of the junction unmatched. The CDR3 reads CASTRTGEYRSNHYYGYTF. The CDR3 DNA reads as TGTGCCAGCACGCGGACAGGGGAATACCGATCGAACCATTACTATGGCTACACCTTC.

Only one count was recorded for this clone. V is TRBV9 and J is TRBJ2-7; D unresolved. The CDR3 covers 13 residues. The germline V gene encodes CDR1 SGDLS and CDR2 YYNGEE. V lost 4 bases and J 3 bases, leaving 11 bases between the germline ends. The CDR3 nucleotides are TGTGCCAGCAGCTTATTTGACGGCTACGAGCAGTACTTC. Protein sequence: CASSLFDGYEQYF.

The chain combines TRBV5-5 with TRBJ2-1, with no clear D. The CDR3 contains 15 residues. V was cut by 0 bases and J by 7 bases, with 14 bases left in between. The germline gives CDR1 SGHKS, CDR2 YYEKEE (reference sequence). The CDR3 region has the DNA TGTGCCAGCAGCTTGGGTCAGTTAACTAATAATGAGCAGTTCTTC. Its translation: CASSLGQLTNNEQFF.

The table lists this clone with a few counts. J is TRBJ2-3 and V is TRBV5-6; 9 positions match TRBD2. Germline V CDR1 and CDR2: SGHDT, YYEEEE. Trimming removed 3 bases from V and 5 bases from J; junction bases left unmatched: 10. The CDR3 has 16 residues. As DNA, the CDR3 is TGTGCCAGCAGCTGGGGACAGACACTAGCGGGAGATACGCAGTATTTT. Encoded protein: CASSWGQTLAGDTQYF.

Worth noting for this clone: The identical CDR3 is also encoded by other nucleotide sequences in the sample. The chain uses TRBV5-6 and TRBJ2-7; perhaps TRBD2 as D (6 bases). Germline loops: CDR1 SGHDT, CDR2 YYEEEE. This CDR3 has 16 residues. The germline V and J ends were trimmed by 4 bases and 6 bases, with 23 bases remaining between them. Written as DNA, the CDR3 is TGTGCCAGCAGCGCCGGGACTGGCCCCCTCGGGGGCGAGCAGTACTTC. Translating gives CASSAGTGPLGGEQYF.

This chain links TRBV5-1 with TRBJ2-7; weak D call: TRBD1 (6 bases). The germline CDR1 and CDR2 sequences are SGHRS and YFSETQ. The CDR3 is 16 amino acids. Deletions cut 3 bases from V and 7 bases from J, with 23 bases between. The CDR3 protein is CASSWRDRRPTIEQYF. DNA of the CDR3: TGCGCCAGCAGCTGGAGAGACAGGCGCCCTACGATAGAGCAGTACTTC.

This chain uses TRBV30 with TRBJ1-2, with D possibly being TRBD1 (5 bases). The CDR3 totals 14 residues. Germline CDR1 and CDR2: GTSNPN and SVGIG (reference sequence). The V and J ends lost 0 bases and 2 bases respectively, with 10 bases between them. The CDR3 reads CAWSVPRENYGYTF. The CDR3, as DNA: TGTGCCTGGAGTGTACCCAGGGAAAACTATGGCTACACCTTC.

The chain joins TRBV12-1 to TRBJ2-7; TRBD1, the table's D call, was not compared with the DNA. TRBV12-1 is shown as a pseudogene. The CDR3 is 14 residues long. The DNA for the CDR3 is TGTGCCAGCAGCCAGTCGACAGGGCCTCAAGAGGAGTACTTC. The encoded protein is CASSQSTGPQEEYF.

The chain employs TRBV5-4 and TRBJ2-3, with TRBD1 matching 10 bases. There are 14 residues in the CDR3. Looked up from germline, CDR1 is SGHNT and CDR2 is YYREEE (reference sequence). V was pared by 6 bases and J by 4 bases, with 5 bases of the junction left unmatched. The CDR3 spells CASTGQGGSDTQYF. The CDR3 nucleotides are TGTGCCAGCACCGGACAGGGGGGTTCAGATACGCAGTATTTT.

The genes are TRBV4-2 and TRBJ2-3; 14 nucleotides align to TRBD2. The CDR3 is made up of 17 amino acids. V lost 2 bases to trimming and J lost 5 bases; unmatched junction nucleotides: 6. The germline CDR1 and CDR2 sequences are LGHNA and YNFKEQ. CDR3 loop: CASSQLTSGGAEDTQYF. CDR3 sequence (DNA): TGTGCCAGCAGCCAATTGACTAGCGGGGGGGCAGAAGATACGCAGTATTTT.

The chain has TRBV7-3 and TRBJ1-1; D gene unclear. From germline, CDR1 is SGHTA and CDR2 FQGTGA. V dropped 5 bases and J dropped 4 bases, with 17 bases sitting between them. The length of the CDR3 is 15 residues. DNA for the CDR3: TGTGCCAGCAGCCCCAGTGGGCGGGGTGGCACTGAAGCTTTCTTT. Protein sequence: CASSPSGRGGTEAFF.

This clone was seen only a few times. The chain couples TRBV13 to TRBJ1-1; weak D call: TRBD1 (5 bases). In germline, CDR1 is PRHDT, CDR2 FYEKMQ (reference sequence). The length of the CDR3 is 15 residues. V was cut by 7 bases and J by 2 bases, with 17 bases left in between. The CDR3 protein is CASTLFGGGNTEAFF. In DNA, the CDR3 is TGTGCCAGCACCCTCTTCGGGGGAGGAAACACTGAAGCTTTCTTT.

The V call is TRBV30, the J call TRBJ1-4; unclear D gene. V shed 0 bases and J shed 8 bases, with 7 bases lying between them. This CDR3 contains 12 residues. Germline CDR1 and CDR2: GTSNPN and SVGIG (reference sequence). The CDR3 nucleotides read TGTGCCTGGAGTGTACTGAGAGAAAAACTGTTTTTT. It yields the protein CAWSVLREKLFF.

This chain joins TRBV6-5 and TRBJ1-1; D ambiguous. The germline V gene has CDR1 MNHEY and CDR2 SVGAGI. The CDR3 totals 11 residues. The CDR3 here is CVVGGNTEAFF. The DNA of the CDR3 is TGTGTGGTTGGTGGGAACACTGAAGCTTTCTTT.